This T cell receptor beta chain was obtained from a study of T cells in Graves' hyperthyroidism and ophthalmopathy. Across the whole study: Upon initial diagnosis and before any treatment, peripheral blood was collected. The study's findings and limits: For ophthalmopathy, model prediction preceded onset by a median approximately 6 months.

Germline-derived CDR1 and CDR2 are ENHRY and SYGVKD. CDR3 length: 14 residues. The study based diagnoses on clinical symptoms, serum thyroxine and TRAb, thyroid ultrasound and orbital computed tomography. Sampled blood dates from first hyperthyroidism diagnosis, and it precedes any ophthalmopathy symptoms. The investigators amplified TCR beta CDR3 regions from RNA transcripts. The HTBI primer set drove a first-round RT-PCR of the TCR CDR3. TCRdb ran MiXCR on the multiplex PCR reads and lists one entry per CDR3 protein. Among about 770,000 distinct CDR3 sequences, roughly 20% were seen once, and the ten largest hold roughly a sixth. Worth noting for this clonotype: Its matching antigen is unknown. Germline and junction disagree at one end, which may indicate a read error.

The V gene is TRBV10-3, the J gene TRBJ1-2, with D hard to call. The TCR comes from a woman between 45 and 65 years old with Graves' hyperthyroidism that later progressed to Graves' ophthalmopathy. The material sequenced was blood. The CDR3 sequence: CAVSESEFHYGYTF. The CDR3 region has the DNA TGTGCCGTCAGTGAGTCGGAATTCCACTATGGCTACACCTTC.